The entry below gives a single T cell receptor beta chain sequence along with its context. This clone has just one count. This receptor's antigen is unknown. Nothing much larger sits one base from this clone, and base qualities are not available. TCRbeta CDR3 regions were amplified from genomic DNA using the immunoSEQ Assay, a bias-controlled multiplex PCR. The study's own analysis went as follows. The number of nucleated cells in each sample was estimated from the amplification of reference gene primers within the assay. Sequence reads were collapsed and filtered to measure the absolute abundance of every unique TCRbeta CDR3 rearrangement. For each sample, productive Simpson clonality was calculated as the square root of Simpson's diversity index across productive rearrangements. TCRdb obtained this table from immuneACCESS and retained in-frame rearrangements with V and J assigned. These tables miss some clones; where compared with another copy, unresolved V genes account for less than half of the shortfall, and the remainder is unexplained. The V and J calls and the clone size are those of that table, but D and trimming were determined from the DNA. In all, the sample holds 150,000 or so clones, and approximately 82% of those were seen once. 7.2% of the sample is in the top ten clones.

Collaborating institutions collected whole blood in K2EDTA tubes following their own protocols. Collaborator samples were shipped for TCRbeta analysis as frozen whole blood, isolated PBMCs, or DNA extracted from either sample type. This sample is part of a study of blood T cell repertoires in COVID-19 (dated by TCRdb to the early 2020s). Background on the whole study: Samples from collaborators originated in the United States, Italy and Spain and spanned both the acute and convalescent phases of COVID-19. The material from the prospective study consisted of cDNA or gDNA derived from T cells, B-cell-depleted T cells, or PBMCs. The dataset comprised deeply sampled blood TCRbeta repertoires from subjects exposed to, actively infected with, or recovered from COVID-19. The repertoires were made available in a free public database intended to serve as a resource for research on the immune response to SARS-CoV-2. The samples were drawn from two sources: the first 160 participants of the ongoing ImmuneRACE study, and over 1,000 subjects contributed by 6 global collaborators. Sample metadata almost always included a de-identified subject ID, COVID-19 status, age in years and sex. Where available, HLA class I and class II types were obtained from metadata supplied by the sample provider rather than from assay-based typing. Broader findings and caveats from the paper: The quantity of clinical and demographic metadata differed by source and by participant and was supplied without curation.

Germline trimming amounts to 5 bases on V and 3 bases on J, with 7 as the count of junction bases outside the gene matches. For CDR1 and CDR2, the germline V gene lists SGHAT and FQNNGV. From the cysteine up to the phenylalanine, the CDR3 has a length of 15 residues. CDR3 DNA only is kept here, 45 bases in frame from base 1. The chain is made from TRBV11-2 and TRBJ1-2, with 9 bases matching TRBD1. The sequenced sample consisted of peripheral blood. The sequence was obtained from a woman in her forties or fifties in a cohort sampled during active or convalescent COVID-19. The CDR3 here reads CASSPWTGEDYGYTF. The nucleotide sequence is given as TGTGCCAGCAGCCCTTGGACAGGGGAGGACTATGGCTACACCTTC.